Listed here is a single T cell receptor (beta chain). Antigen unknown. This specimen belongs to a study of cytotoxic CD8 clonotypes in ibrutinib-treated CLL. CDR1 is SGHTA and CDR2 is FQGTGA in the germline V gene. The CDR3 sequence is 14 residues long. V lost 3 bases and J 2 bases, leaving 9 bases between the germline ends. The method was immunoSEQ multiplex PCR; TCRdb's version includes in-frame clones alone and lacks a portion of them. Of 85,000 or so clones in the sample, about four fifths were seen once. Overall study results and limits: Higher circulating CD8+ T-cell counts strongly accompanied higher baseline clonality, above age-matched healthy donors. The study found clonality rose at ibrutinib response, then fell toward baseline at progression.

Here the sequenced sample was PBMCs, taken after 12 months of ibrutinib treatment. The source of this sequence is a human donor with chronic lymphocytic leukemia. The chain employs TRBV7-3 and TRBJ2-3, with a weak D call TRBD2 (6 bases). CDR3 bases: TGTGCCAGCAGCTTTGGCGGGACCACAGATACGCAGTATTTT. It specifies CASSFGGTTDTQYF. Full variable domain (missing parts from reference TRBV7-3 and TRBJ2-3): GAGVSQTPSNKVTEKGKYVELRCDPISGHTALYWYRQSLGQGPEFLIYFQGTGAADDSGLPNDRFFAVRPEGSVSTLKIQRTERGDSAVYLCASSFGGTTDTQYFGPGTRLTVL.